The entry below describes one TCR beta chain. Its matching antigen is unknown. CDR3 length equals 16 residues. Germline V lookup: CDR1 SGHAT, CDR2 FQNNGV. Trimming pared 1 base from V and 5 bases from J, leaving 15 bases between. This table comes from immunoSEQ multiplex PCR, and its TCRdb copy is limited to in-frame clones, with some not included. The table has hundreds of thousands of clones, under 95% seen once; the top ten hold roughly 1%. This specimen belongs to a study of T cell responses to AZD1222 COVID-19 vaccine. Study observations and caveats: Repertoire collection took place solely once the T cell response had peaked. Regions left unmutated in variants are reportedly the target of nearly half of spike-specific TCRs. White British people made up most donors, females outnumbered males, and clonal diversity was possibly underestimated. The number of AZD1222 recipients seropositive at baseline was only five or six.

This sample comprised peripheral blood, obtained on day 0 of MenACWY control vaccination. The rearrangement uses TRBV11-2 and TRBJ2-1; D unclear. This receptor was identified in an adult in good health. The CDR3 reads CASSLVGGHPNNEQFF. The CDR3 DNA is TGTGCCAGCAGCTTAGTAGGCGGCCATCCGAACAATGAGCAGTTCTTC.